This TCR beta chain was documented in a study of blood T cell repertoires in COVID-19. Study-level background: The analysed material was cDNA or gDNA that came from T cells, B-cell-depleted T cells, or PBMCs.

The germline V gene encodes CDR1 SGHRS and CDR2 YFSETQ. There are 12 residues in the CDR3. V was shortened by 7 bases and J by 4 bases, with 8 bases between the two germline ends. TCRdb's copy holds only in-frame clones and misses some; the assay was immunoSEQ multiplex PCR. The sample has around 65,000 clones; over 75% are singletons. The chain joins TRBV5-1 to TRBJ1-4; D gene uncertain. The sequencing input was peripheral blood. The source is a man in his 60s with acute or convalescent COVID-19. CDR3: CASSDYNEKLFF. The CDR3 nucleotides are TGCGCCAGCTCGGACTATAATGAAAAACTGTTTTTT. The full variable domain, in which reference TRBV5-1 and TRBJ1-4 provide the parts outside the CDR3, is KAGVTQTPRYLIKTRGQQVTLSCSPISGHRSVSWYQQTPGQGLQFLFEYFSETQRNKGNFPGRFSGRQFSNSRSEMNVSTLELGDSALYLCASSDYNEKLFFGSGTQLSVL.